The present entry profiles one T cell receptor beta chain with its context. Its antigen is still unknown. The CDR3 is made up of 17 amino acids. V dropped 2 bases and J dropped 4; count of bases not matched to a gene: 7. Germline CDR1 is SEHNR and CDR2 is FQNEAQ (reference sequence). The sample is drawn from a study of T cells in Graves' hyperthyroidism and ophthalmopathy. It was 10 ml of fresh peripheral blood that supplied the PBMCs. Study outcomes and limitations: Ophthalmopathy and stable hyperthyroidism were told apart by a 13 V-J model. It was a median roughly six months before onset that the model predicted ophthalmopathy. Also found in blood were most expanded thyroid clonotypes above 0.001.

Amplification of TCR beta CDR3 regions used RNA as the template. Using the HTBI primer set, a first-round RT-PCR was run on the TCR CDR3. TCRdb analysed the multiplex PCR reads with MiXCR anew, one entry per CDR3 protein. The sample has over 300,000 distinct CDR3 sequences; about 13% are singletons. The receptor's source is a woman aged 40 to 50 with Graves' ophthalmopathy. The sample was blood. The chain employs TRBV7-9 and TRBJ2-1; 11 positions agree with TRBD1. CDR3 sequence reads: CASSLPGGTGGYNEQFF. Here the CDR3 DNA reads TGTGCCAGCAGCTTACCAGGCGGGACAGGGGGTTACAATGAGCAGTTCTTC.